Given below is one TCR beta chain in context. Its matching antigen is unknown. The J segment lost 6 bases and the V segment lost 5 bases, leaving 2 bases of the junction unmatched. The CDR3 spans 14 residues. The germline V gene encodes CDR1 LNHDA and CDR2 SQIVND (reference sequence). This sample stems from a study of T cells in localized non-small cell lung cancer. The data were produced by immunoSEQ multiplex PCR, yet TCRdb's version contains in-frame clones alone and is incomplete. The repertoire has roughly 23,000 clones, around nine tenths of them found once; the top ten carry 10% to 15%. Study-wide points: Peak T cell clonality was found in uninvolved adjacent lung, exceeding tumor. Longer overall survival associated with higher blood T cell density; shorter survival with higher adjacent-lung clonality.

The sequencing used peripheral blood, collected before any cancer treatment. This receptor was obtained from a male donor aged 60 or older with stage I lung adenocarcinoma. This chain connects TRBV19 to TRBJ2-3, with TRBD2 matching over 13 bases. The CDR3 loop reads CASSGLAGEDTQYF. Here the CDR3 DNA reads TGTGCCAGTAGTGGACTAGCGGGAGAGGATACGCAGTATTTT.